The clone carrying this TCR beta chain has more than one count but fewer than ten. Antigen unknown. TCRdb redid the calling of the RT-PCR reads with MiXCR, one entry per CDR3 protein. The data hold 15,000 to 20,000 distinct CDR3 sequences, with around 83% observed a single time. Trimming took off 2 bases at V and 4 bases at J, with 8 bases between the two ends. CDR3 length: 13 residues. Germline assignment: CDR1 MNHEY and CDR2 SVGAGI. This entry belongs to a study of yellow fever vaccine responses in identical twins. Study conclusions and caveats: Twins showed a vaccine T cell response that reportedly seemed partly convergent, partly personalized.

Here the sequenced sample was T cells from blood (PBMCs), unsorted or a sorted subset (not recorded which), taken before or after yellow fever vaccination (not recorded which). This clonotype was sampled from a woman aged 18-29 years who received the yellow fever vaccine. V usage is TRBV6-5 and J usage is TRBJ1-2, with unresolved D. CDR3 DNA: TGTGCCAGCAGTTACCGGGCAGCCTATGGCTACACCTTC. Translation: CASSYRAAYGYTF.